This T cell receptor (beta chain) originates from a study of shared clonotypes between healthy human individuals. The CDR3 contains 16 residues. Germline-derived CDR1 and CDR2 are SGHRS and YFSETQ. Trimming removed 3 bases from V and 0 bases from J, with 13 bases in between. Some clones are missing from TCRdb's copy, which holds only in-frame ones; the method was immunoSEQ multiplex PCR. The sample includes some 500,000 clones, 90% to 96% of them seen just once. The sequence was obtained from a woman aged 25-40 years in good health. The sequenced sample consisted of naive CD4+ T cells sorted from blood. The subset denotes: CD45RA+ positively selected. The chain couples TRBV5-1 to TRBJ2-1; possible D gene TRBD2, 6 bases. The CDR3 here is CASSSRDGSSYNEQFF. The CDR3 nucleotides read TGCGCCAGCAGCTCGCGGGACGGGAGCTCCTACAATGAGCAGTTCTTC.